The rows below give T cell receptor beta chains drawn from one sample of a study of blood T cell repertoires in COVID-19. The repertoire was sequenced with immunoSEQ multiplex PCR; TCRdb's copy has only in-frame clones and lacks some. Of just over 150,000 clones listed, 85% are singletons. The sample was peripheral blood. The receptor source for this set is a human donor with acute or convalescent COVID-19. The donor label of this sample is uncertain. Each CDR3 is given with its conserved first and last residue. A D gene is named only where the DNA matches it firmly. Some rows mark clone size as missing; the rest say once, few, many or name a class of expanded clone.

CASSHSTLTASNEKLFF TGTGCCAGCAGCCATTCCACCCTAACTGCTTCCAATGAAAAACTGTTTTTT 17 TRBJ1-4 TRBV3-1/TRBV3-2 NA NA
CASSFTGFYGYTF TGTGCCAGCAGCTTTACAGGGTTCTATGGCTACACCTTC 13 TRBJ1-2 TRBV5-4 NA NA
CASSSDRSYGYTF TGTGCCAGCAGCTCGGACAGATCCTATGGCTACACCTTC 13 TRBJ1-2 TRBV7-2 few NA
CASSLNPGSTDTQYF TGTGCCAGCAGCTTAAATCCGGGTTCCACAGATACGCAGTATTTT 15 TRBJ2-3 TRBV7-3 NA NA
CASSSQGGLNYGYTF TGTGCCAGCAGTTCTCAGGGGGGCCTTAACTATGGCTACACCTTC 15 TRBJ1-2 TRBV6-4 NA TRBD1
CASSFGARRLNSPLHF TGTGCCAGCAGCTTTGGGGCCAGGCGCCTAAATTCACCCCTCCACTTT 16 TRBJ1-6 TRBV5-6 NA NA
CASSYPAQGSTDTQYF TGTGCCAGCAGCTATCCAGCACAGGGAAGCACAGATACGCAGTATTTT 16 TRBJ2-3 TRBV5-4 NA NA
CASSQASSNQPQHF TGTGCCAGCAGCCAAGCATCTAGCAATCAGCCCCAGCATTTT 14 TRBJ1-5 TRBV3-1/TRBV3-2 NA NA
CASSLAQGGTDTQYF TGTGCCAGCAGCTTAGCCCAGGGCGGCACAGATACGCAGTATTTT 15 TRBJ2-3 TRBV11-1 NA NA
CASSQDAPMGTGASNQPQHF TGTGCCAGCAGCCAAGATGCCCCTATGGGGACAGGGGCCAGCAATCAGCCCCAGCATTTT 20 TRBJ1-5 TRBV3-1/TRBV3-2 NA TRBD1
CAIGASGGYNEQFF TGTGCCATCGGGGCCAGCGGGGGGTACAATGAGCAGTTCTTC 14 TRBJ2-1 TRBV10-3 NA TRBD2
CASSQGGQDTYEQYF TGTGCCAGCAGCCAAGGGGGACAGGATACCTACGAGCAGTACTTC 15 TRBJ2-7 TRBV4-2 few TRBD1
CASSQDPRGTDTQYF TGTGCCAGCAGCCAAGATCCGCGGGGCACAGATACGCAGTATTTT 15 TRBJ2-3 TRBV3-1/TRBV3-2 NA NA
CASSLVLGNEQFF TGTGCCAGCAGCTTAGTTCTAGGCAATGAGCAGTTCTTC 13 TRBJ2-1 TRBV11-2 few NA
CASSPGVFNEQFF TGTGCCAGCAGCCCAGGGGTTTTCAATGAGCAGTTCTTC 13 TRBJ2-1 TRBV9 NA NA
CASSLWGGTNEKLFF TGTGCCAGCTCACTCTGGGGAGGAACTAATGAAAAACTGTTTTTT 15 TRBJ1-4 TRBV18 NA NA
CASSSIHRDHEQYF TGTGCCAGCAGCTCAATCCACAGGGACCACGAGCAGTACTTC 14 TRBJ2-7 TRBV27 NA NA
CSVDRDRVLANYGYTF TGCAGCGTGGATCGGGACAGGGTCCTAGCTAACTATGGCTACACCTTC 16 TRBJ1-2 TRBV29-1 NA TRBD1
CASSPRQGQYAGELFF TGTGCCAGCAGCCCCCGTCAGGGACAGTACGCCGGGGAGCTGTTTTTT 16 TRBJ2-2 TRBV4-2 once TRBD1
CASSPRAAGNTGELFF TGCGCCAGCAGCCCTCGGGCCGCGGGGAACACCGGGGAGCTGTTTTTT 16 TRBJ2-2 TRBV5-1 NA NA
CASSPRDRSSGNTIYF TGTGCCAGCAGCCCGCGGGACAGGAGCTCTGGAAACACCATATATTTT 16 TRBJ1-3 TRBV7-9 NA TRBD1
CASGSSVGTGRTGELFF TGTGCTAGTGGTTCTTCCGTGGGGACAGGAAGAACCGGGGAGCTGTTTTTT 17 TRBJ2-2 TRBV12-5 NA TRBD1
CASSRGDGQGGETQYF TGTGCCAGCAGCCGAGGAGACGGACAGGGAGGAGAGACCCAGTACTTC 16 TRBJ2-5 TRBV7-9 few TRBD1
CASSFASVSTDTQYF TGTGCCAGCAGCTTTGCTAGCGTGAGCACAGATACGCAGTATTTT 15 TRBJ2-3 TRBV7-2 NA NA
CAWSEVDLGQPQHF TGTGCCTGGAGTGAAGTGGACTTGGGTCAGCCCCAGCATTTT 14 TRBJ1-5 TRBV30 NA NA
CASSVATGSYEQYF TGTGCCAGCAGCGTAGCGACAGGTTCCTACGAGCAGTACTTC 14 TRBJ2-7 TRBV9 NA NA
CASRRGNTNEKLFF TGTGCCAGCCGACGGGGTAACACTAATGAAAAACTGTTTTTT 14 TRBJ1-4 TRBV2 NA NA
CASSNDRGQETQYF TGTGCCAGCAGTAACGACAGGGGCCAAGAGACCCAGTACTTC 14 TRBJ2-5 TRBV2 NA TRBD1
CASSPPPRPQHF TGTGCCAGCAGTCCCCCCCCTAGGCCCCAGCATTTT 12 TRBJ1-5 TRBV6-5 NA NA
CASSPRVLAGIPEEQYF TGTGCCAGCAGCCCGAGAGTGCTAGCGGGCATCCCAGAGGAGCAGTACTTC 17 TRBJ2-7 TRBV7-9 NA TRBD2
CSAEAPGTNTGELFF TGCAGCGCTGAGGCCCCAGGGACGAACACCGGGGAGCTGTTTTTT 15 TRBJ2-2 TRBV29-1 NA NA
CASSTSGEGTDGYTF TGTGCCAGCAGCACCTCCGGGGAGGGGACCGATGGCTACACCTTC 15 TRBJ1-2 TRBV21-1 once NA
CASSLAGGNQPQHF TGTGCCAGCAGCTTAGCAGGGGGCAATCAGCCCCAGCATTTT 14 TRBJ1-5 TRBV13 once NA
CASSLRYGGETQYF TGTGCCAGCAGCTTGAGATACGGAGGAGAGACCCAGTACTTC 14 TRBJ2-5 TRBV5-6 NA NA
CASSSQINYGYTF TGCGCCAGCAGCTCACAGATTAACTATGGCTACACCTTC 13 TRBJ1-2 TRBV5-1 NA NA
CASSSDSSSYNEQFF TGTGCCAGCAGTTCGGACAGTAGCTCCTACAATGAGCAGTTCTTC 15 TRBJ2-1 TRBV5-4 NA NA
CAWSVTGGSYGYTF TGTGCCTGGAGTGTTACAGGGGGCTCCTATGGCTACACCTTC 14 TRBJ1-2 TRBV30 NA TRBD1
CASLRTPTDYGYTF TGTGCCAGCCTTAGGACACCAACAGACTATGGCTACACCTTC 14 TRBJ1-2 TRBV7-2 NA NA
CATSRDRGNQPQHF TGTGCCACCAGCAGAGATAGGGGTAATCAGCCCCAGCATTTT 14 TRBJ1-5 TRBV15 NA NA
CASSPDRVVEKLFF TGTGCCAGCTCACCAGACAGGGTTGTTGAAAAACTGTTTTTT 14 TRBJ1-4 TRBV18 NA TRBD1
CASSLADRGGYNEQFF TGTGCCAGCAGCTTGGCCGACAGGGGTGGTTACAATGAGCAGTTCTTC 16 TRBJ2-1 TRBV5-4 NA TRBD1
CASSEFGQRTAEKAFF TGTGCCAGCAGTGAATTTGGACAGCGCACCGCTGAGAAAGCTTTCTTT 16 TRBJ1-1 TRBV25-1 NA NA
CASVEGGGYGYTF TGTGCCAGCGTTGAGGGAGGCGGCTATGGCTACACCTTC 13 TRBJ1-2 TRBV2 NA NA
CASSLGTARNQPQHF TGTGCCAGCAGCTTAGGGACAGCAAGAAATCAGCCCCAGCATTTT 15 TRBJ1-5 TRBV7-8 NA NA
CASSRDRNQPQHF TGTGCCAGTAGTCGGGACAGGAATCAGCCCCAGCATTTT 13 TRBJ1-5 TRBV19 NA TRBD1
CSATANYGYTF TGCAGTGCAACAGCTAACTATGGCTACACCTTC 11 TRBJ1-2 TRBV20-1 NA NA
CASSPGQPKETQYF TGTGCCAGCAGCCCGGGACAACCGAAAGAGACCCAGTACTTC 14 TRBJ2-5 TRBV5-8 NA NA
CASSESTLGISGNTIYF TGCGCCAGCAGTGAGTCGACACTCGGTATCTCTGGAAACACCATATATTTT 17 TRBJ1-3 TRBV10-2 NA NA
CASSAGTGSNYGYTF TGTGCCAGCAGCGCCGGGACAGGCTCTAACTATGGCTACACCTTC 15 TRBJ1-2 TRBV5-4 few TRBD1
CASSRQATNEKLFF TGTGCCAGCAGTAGACAGGCAACTAATGAAAAACTGTTTTTT 14 TRBJ1-4 TRBV2 NA NA
CASSLRDRGYGYTF TGTGCCAGCAGTCTCCGGGACAGGGGCTATGGCTACACCTTC 14 TRBJ1-2 TRBV28 NA TRBD1
CASSYSFWGRNYGYTF TGTGCCAGCAGTTACTCGTTCTGGGGGCGAAACTATGGCTACACCTTC 16 TRBJ1-2 TRBV6-5 NA NA
CASSLTGRGHYEQYF TGTGCCAGCAGCCTGACTGGGAGGGGACACTACGAGCAGTACTTC 15 TRBJ2-7 TRBV5-4 NA NA